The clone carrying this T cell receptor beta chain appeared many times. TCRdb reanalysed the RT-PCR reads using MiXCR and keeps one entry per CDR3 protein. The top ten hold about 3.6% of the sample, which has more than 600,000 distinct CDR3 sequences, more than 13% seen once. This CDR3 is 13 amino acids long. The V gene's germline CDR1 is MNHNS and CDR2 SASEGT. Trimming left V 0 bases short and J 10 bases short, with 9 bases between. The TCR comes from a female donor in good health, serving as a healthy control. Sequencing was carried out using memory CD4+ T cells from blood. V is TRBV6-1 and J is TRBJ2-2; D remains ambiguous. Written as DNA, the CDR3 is TGTGCCAGCAGTGAAGCTGGCGGCGCGGAGCTGTTTTTT. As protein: CASSEAGGAELFF.